This TCR beta chain was obtained from a study of T cells in localized non-small cell lung cancer. Study results and limitations: The study detected a median roughly 57 of the top 100 tumor clones in adjacent lung. The tumor had only one region sequenced, so heterogeneity remains possible. Longer overall survival associated with higher blood T cell density; shorter survival with higher adjacent-lung clonality. Measurement of T cell clonality placed uninvolved adjacent lung highest, above the level in tumor.

Only in-frame clones appear in the TCRdb table, and some are missing; sequencing was by immunoSEQ multiplex PCR. The sample consists of around 50,000 clones, 70% to 90% of them appearing once. Remarks on this clone: Antigen unknown.

CDR3 length equals 14 residues. V was cut by 4 bases and J by 7 bases, with 14 bases left in between. Germline assignment: CDR1 MGHRA and CDR2 YSYEKL. Sequencing used PBMCs, obtained before any cancer treatment. This TCR came from a female donor with stage II lung adenocarcinoma. V and J are TRBV4-1 and TRBJ1-5, with D possibly matching TRBD1 (6 bases). The DNA of the CDR3 is TGCGCCAGCAGCCTGGGAGGGAGGGGGCAGCCCCAGCATTTT. Amino acids: CASSLGGRGQPQHF.